This T cell receptor (beta chain) was profiled in a study of blood T cell repertoires in COVID-19. About the study: The samples span acute and convalescent COVID-19 from the United States, Italy and Spain. Sources were T cells, B-cell-depleted T cells, or PBMCs; the material itself was cDNA or gDNA.

V dropped 1 base and J dropped 2 bases, with 12 bases sitting between them. In germline, CDR1 is LGHDT, CDR2 YNNKEL (reference sequence). The CDR3 consists of 15 residues. Original processing notes: Estimates of nucleated cell counts were drawn from the amplification of reference gene primers. The table came from immunoSEQ multiplex PCR; TCRdb's copy has only in-frame clones and leaves some out. V and J calls and clone size come straight from that table; D and trimming were deduced from the DNA. Of about 110,000 clones listed, roughly nine tenths are singletons. The sequencing input was peripheral blood. The V call is TRBV3-1 (or the pseudogene TRBV3-2), the J call TRBJ2-7; TRBD2 might be the D (5 bases). The receptor comes from a woman older than 75 with acute or convalescent COVID-19. CDR3 coding DNA: TGTGCCAGCAGCCAAGGGGTTAGCGCCACCTACGAGCAGTACTTC. Residues: CASSQGVSATYEQYF.